Presented here are 24 T cell receptor beta chains from one specimen sequenced in a study of cytomegalovirus exposure and HLA in healthy donors (dated by TCRdb to the late 2010s). Receptor amplification or capture employed the immunoSEQ multiplex PCR assay. Sourced from immuneACCESS, this table was stored by TCRdb with only in-frame sequences that have V and J called. A share of the clones is absent; for the studies checked, an unresolved V gene accounts for under half, and the remainder has no known explanation. Here the sample has around 300,000 clones; 88% occur a single time. The ten biggest clones cover more than 0.95% of the sample. The material sequenced was PBMCs. Every receptor here comes from a young man in good health and CMV-seronegative.

J is TRBJ1-3 and V is TRBV7-6; 9 nucleotides match TRBD1. CDR3 length equals 17 residues. Germline CDR1 and CDR2: SGHVS and FNYEAQ. Germline trimming cut 2 bases from V and 0 bases from J; bases unmatched to any gene: 5. Here the CDR3 DNA reads TGTGCCAGCAGCTTAACCTCGGGACAGGGCTCTGGAAACACCATATATTTT. Translation gives CASSLTSGQGSGNTIYF.

DNA of the CDR3: TGTGCCAGCAGCTTGTCACAGACCTACGAGCAGTACTTC. Translated: CASSLSQTYEQYF. V usage is TRBV5-4 and J usage is TRBJ2-7; no clear D. Between the trimmed V and J ends, which lost 1 base and 2 bases, there was a span of 7 bases. Germline-derived CDR1 and CDR2 are SGHNT and YYREEE (reference sequence). The CDR3 covers 13 residues.

As for this clone: A read error may account for a junction end that differs from germline. The chain combines TRBV19 with TRBJ2-3, with 12 bases identical to TRBD1. The CDR3 is made up of 12 amino acids. Germline-derived CDR1 and CDR2 are LNHDA and SQIVND (reference sequence). In nucleotides, the CDR3 is TGTGCCAGTAGCGGGGACAGGGGGCCTAGGGATTTT. It yields the protein CASSGDRGPRDF.

The chain combines TRBV6-1 with TRBJ2-7; 7 bases map to TRBD1. V shed 7 bases and J 3 bases; nucleotides not matched to a gene: 9. Germline CDR1 and CDR2: MNHNS and SASEGT. The CDR3 has 14 residues. The CDR3 reads CASTDRARVYEQYF. The CDR3 DNA sequence: TGTGCCAGCACTGACAGGGCCAGGGTCTACGAGCAGTACTTC.

This clone was observed a single time. The CDR3 bases are TGTGCCACCAGCAGAGCCGGGACACTGAACACTGAAGCTTTCTTT. Amino acids: CATSRAGTLNTEAFF. J is TRBJ1-1 and V is TRBV15; a possible D gene is TRBD1 (6 bases). There are 15 residues in the CDR3. V dropped 1 base and J dropped 0 bases, with 9 bases sitting between them. Germline lookup yields CDR1 LNHNV and CDR2 YYDKDF (reference sequence).

The chain carries TRBV4-1 and TRBJ2-7; D unresolved. The CDR3 consists of 16 residues. V lost 1 base to trimming and J lost 2 bases, with 15 bases between them. Germline assignment: CDR1 MGHRA and CDR2 YSYEKL. The CDR3 region is CASSQGPYASAYEQYF. The CDR3 DNA reads TGCGCCAGCAGCCAAGGGCCGTACGCCAGTGCCTACGAGCAGTACTTC.

CDR3 sequence: CASRGWGVFEQFF. The CDR3 coding sequence is TGTGCCAGCAGGGGGTGGGGGGTGTTTGAGCAGTTCTTC. This chain links TRBV6-5 with TRBJ2-1; D may be TRBD2 (6 bases). Between the trimmed V and J ends, which lost 6 bases and 9 bases, there was a span of 15 bases. The CDR3 has 13 residues. The germline V gene has CDR1 MNHEY and CDR2 SVGAGI.

The chain recombines TRBV7-9 with TRBJ2-3; TRBD2 matches at 7 bases. The CDR3 has 14 amino acids. The V and J ends lost 5 bases and 4 bases, in that order; junction bases with no gene match: 6. Germline V gene lookup returns CDR1 SEHNR and CDR2 FQNEAQ (reference sequence). This chain's CDR3 is CASSVGGEPDTQYF. The CDR3 DNA sequence: TGTGCCAGCAGCGTGGGGGGGGAACCAGATACGCAGTATTTT.

The DNA of the CDR3 is TGTGCCAGCAGCCCAGAGACAGCCTTGGGGTATGGCTACACCTTC. It is translated as CASSPETALGYGYTF. J is TRBJ1-2 and V is TRBV7-8; TRBD1 might be the D (5 bases). Germline lookup yields CDR1 SGHVS and CDR2 FQNEAQ. Between the trimmed V and J ends, which lost 5 bases and 5 bases, there was a span of 18 bases. The CDR3 spans 15 residues.

The DNA for the CDR3 is TGTGCCAGCAGCTTAGATGGAGGTGCCGGGAGCTACGAGCAGTACTTC. Protein product: CASSLDGGAGSYEQYF. The chain joins TRBV11-2 to TRBJ2-7; D might be TRBD2 (6 bases). The length of the CDR3 is 16 residues. Germline V CDR1 and CDR2: SGHAT, FQNNGV. V lost 0 bases, J lost 3 bases, and 15 bases lay in between.

CDR3 region: CASSYSRQGLYNEQFF. CDR3 nucleotide sequence: TGTGCCAGCAGTTACTCGCGGCAGGGCCTTTACAATGAGCAGTTCTTC. The V call is TRBV6-5, the J call TRBJ2-1; tentatively, D is TRBD1 (5 bases). The germline CDR1 and CDR2 sequences are MNHEY and SVGAGI. The ends were cut back, 0 bases at V and 4 bases at J, with 13 bases in the middle. The length of the CDR3 is 16 residues.

The chain combines TRBV5-1 with TRBJ1-1; 7 bases match TRBD1. This CDR3 has 15 residues. Trimming cost V 4 bases and J 2 bases; bases outside gene matches: 8. CDR1 is SGHRS and CDR2 is YFSETQ in the germline V gene. The CDR3 spells CASSAWTGINTEAFF. The DNA of the CDR3 is TGCGCCAGCAGCGCCTGGACAGGTATAAACACTGAAGCTTTCTTT.

With respect to this clone: Mismatch with germline at one junction end may stem from a read error. V and J are TRBV6-1 and TRBJ1-2, with 7 bases matching TRBD1. Germline CDR1 and CDR2: MNHNS and SASEGT. The length of the CDR3 is 14 residues. CDR3 in amino acids: CASSTTRDSHSGAF. The CDR3 DNA reads TGTGCCAGCAGTACTACCCGGGACAGCCATAGTGGAGCCTTC.

J is TRBJ2-2 and V is TRBV18; 7 bases match TRBD1. Looked up from germline, CDR1 is KGHSH and CDR2 is LQKENI. The CDR3 spans 16 residues. J gave up 3 bases and V 2 bases, and 6 bases lay outside the gene matches. The CDR3 nucleotides are TGTGCCAGCTCACCAATAGGGGGCGTCGACACCGGGGAGCTGTTTTTT. Its translation: CASSPIGGVDTGELFF.

This sequence joins TRBV4-3 and TRBJ2-7, with D possibly matching TRBD1 (8 bases). Germline CDR1 and CDR2: LGHNA and YSLEER. Trimming left V 3 bases short and J 5 bases short, with 17 bases between. This CDR3 is built from 15 residues. CDR3 protein: CASSQGGTGVDEQYF. CDR3 coding DNA: TGCGCCAGCAGCCAGGGGGGGACAGGAGTCGACGAGCAGTACTTC.

This clone came up a few times. The gene calls are TRBV30 and TRBJ1-4; no clear D gene. V lost 5 bases to trimming and J lost 7 bases, with 14 bases between them. The germline V gene has CDR1 GTSNPN and CDR2 SVGIG (reference sequence). The CDR3 consists of 13 residues. The CDR3 reads CAWGRPKVEKLFF. CDR3 bases: TGTGCCTGGGGGCGCCCTAAGGTTGAAAAACTGTTTTTT.

This clone was recorded once. The chain recombines TRBV7-6 with TRBJ2-2; a weak D match, TRBD1 (6 bases). This CDR3 is 16 amino acids long. Trimming took off 4 bases at V and 0 bases at J, with 12 bases between the two ends. Germline CDR1 SGHVS, CDR2 FNYEAQ. The CDR3 protein is CASSSGDRPNTGELFF. CDR3 nucleotides: TGTGCCAGCAGCTCGGGCGACAGGCCGAACACCGGGGAGCTGTTTTTT.

The CDR3 loop reads CASRPLGTYNEQFF. The CDR3 DNA reads as TGTGCCAGCAGGCCACTAGGGACCTACAATGAGCAGTTCTTC. The chain joins TRBV6-5 to TRBJ2-1; weak D call: TRBD2 (5 bases). The germline CDR1 and CDR2 sequences are MNHEY and SVGAGI. Trimming removed 6 bases at V and 2 bases at J, with 11 bases between. The CDR3 spans 14 residues.

Here the CDR3 reads CASSSDYGTDTQYF. The CDR3 DNA is TGCGCCAGCAGCTCCGACTATGGCACAGATACGCAGTATTTT. V and J are TRBV4-1 and TRBJ2-3; maybe TRBD2 (5 bases). This CDR3 region has 14 residues. Trimming left V 5 bases short and J 1 base short, with 10 bases between. The germline V gene has CDR1 MGHRA and CDR2 YSYEKL.

This chain connects TRBV6-5 to TRBJ2-1; no firm D call. V was clipped by 3 bases and J by 4 bases, with 16 bases between them. The CDR3 totals 16 residues. Germline CDR1 and CDR2: MNHEY and SVGAGI. CDR3 coding DNA: TGTGCCAGCAGTTATCTTGGGCGCTGCGTGTACAATGAGCAGTTCTTC. The encoded protein is CASSYLGRCVYNEQFF.

V usage is TRBV7-2 and J usage is TRBJ2-7; the D gene is possibly TRBD2 (7 bases). The CDR3 is 16 amino acids. The V end lost 1 base, the J end lost 2 bases, and 15 bases lay between the germline ends. Germline V CDR1 and CDR2: SGHTA, FQGNSA. The CDR3 nucleotides are TGTGCCAGCAGCTTAGGGGACTACAGGGCGGCCTACGAGCAGTACTTC. This encodes CASSLGDYRAAYEQYF.

The rearrangement uses TRBV11-2 and TRBJ2-2; TRBD2 is a possible D gene (7 bases). The V end was cut by 6 bases, the J end by 1 base, with 15 bases between. CDR1 is SGHAT, CDR2 FQNNGV, per germline. This CDR3 is 16 amino acids long. The chain's CDR3 is CASRSGGPGNTGELFF. CDR3 bases: TGTGCCAGCAGATCGGGGGGCCCGGGGAACACCGGGGAGCTGTTTTTT.

The CDR3 DNA is TGTGCCTGGAGTCCGGCCTATAATTCACCCCTCCACTTT. This encodes CAWSPAYNSPLHF. The rearrangement links TRBV30 to TRBJ1-6; D ambiguous. The germline V gene has CDR1 GTSNPN and CDR2 SVGIG (reference sequence). This CDR3 spans 13 amino acids. V lost 2 bases and J lost 2, with 4 bases in between.

The chain is built from TRBV18 and TRBJ1-1, with D hard to call. This CDR3 region has 15 residues. Germline V CDR1 and CDR2: KGHSH, LQKENI. Trimming left V 3 bases short and J 1 base short, with 12 bases between. CDR3 region: CASSPMSIPNTEAFF. CDR3 nucleotide sequence: TGTGCCAGCTCACCCATGAGTATACCGAACACTGAAGCTTTCTTT.